This T cell receptor beta chain originates from a study of tumor and adjacent non-tumor tissue in lung cancer. Remarks on this clonotype: One end of the junction is discordant with germline, which a read error may explain.

No cell sorting was done before RNA was extracted from the tissue. TCRbeta libraries were built with three rounds of nested PCR, modified from ARM-PCR. TCRdb fed the multiplex PCR reads into MiXCR, producing one record per CDR3 protein. Counted here are more than 95,000 distinct CDR3 sequences, about 66% occurring once; the ten biggest clones make up roughly 13%. Sequenced material: lung tumor tissue. The clonotype originates from a man aged 25 to 45 with non-small cell lung cancer.

Here the CDR3 DNA reads TGTGCTAGCACAACCCCGGGGGCCTACAATGTGCAGTTCTTC. Protein sequence: CASTTPGAYNVQFF. V and J are TRBV6-2 or TRBV6-3 and TRBJ2-1; TRBD1 or TRBD2 may be the D gene (6 bases each). CDR1 and CDR2 from the germline V gene are MNHEY and SVGEGT. CDR3 length: 14 residues.